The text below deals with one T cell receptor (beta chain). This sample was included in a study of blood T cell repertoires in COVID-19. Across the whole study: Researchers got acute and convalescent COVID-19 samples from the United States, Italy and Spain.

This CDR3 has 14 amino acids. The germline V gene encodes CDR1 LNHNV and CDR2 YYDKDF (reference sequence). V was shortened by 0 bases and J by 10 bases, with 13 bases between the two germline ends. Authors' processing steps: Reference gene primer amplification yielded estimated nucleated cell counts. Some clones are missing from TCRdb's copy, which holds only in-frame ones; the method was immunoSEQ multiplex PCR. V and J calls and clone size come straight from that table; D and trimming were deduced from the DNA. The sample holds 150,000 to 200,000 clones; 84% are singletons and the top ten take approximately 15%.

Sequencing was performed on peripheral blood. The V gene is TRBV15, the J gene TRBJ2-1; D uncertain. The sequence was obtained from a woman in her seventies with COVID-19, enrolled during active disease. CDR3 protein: CATSRDPRAGEQFF. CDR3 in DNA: TGTGCCACCAGCAGAGATCCTCGCGCAGGCGAGCAGTTCTTC.